These 5 T cell receptor beta chains were sequenced from one sample in a study of early T cells in non-severe SARS-CoV-2 infection. TCRdb fed the 5' RACE reads into MiXCR, producing one record per CDR3 protein. The sample shows 55,000 to 85,000 distinct CDR3 sequences, roughly an eighth of them seen only once. The specimen was whole blood. The source of these receptors is an adult who was a healthcare worker with PCR-confirmed SARS-CoV-2 infection or an uninfected control (not recorded which).

This clonotype has ten or more counts. The V and J genes are TRBV11-3 and TRBJ2-5; no clear D. Germline CDR1 is SGHNT and CDR2 is YENEEA. This CDR3 region has 16 residues. Trimming took off 2 bases at V and 1 base at J, with 14 bases between the two ends. CDR3 sequence reads: CASSLSPGDPQETQYF. In nucleotides, the CDR3 is TGTGCCAGCAGCTTAAGCCCCGGTGACCCCCAAGAGACCCAGTACTTC.

This clonotype has at least ten counts. The rearrangement links TRBV5-1 to TRBJ2-5; D is ambiguous. Trimming removed 0 bases at V and 0 bases at J, with 6 bases between. The CDR3 is made up of 14 amino acids. Germline V CDR1 and CDR2: SGHRS, YFSETQ. The CDR3 nucleotides read TGCGCCAGCAGCTTGGCCGGGTACCAAGAGACCCAGTACTTC. The encoded protein is CASSLAGYQETQYF. Drawing the rest from reference TRBV5-1 and TRBJ2-5, the complete variable domain is KAGVTQTPRYLIKTRGQQVTLSCSPISGHRSVSWYQQTPGQGLQFLFEYFSETQRNKGNFPGRFSGRQFSNSRSEMNVSTLELGDSALYLCASSLAGYQETQYFGPGTRLLVL.

This clonotype has ten or more counts. The CDR3 DNA reads TGTGCCATTGGACTAGCGGGAGAGGAGACCCAGTACTTC. This codes for CAIGLAGEETQYF. V is TRBV10-3 and J is TRBJ2-5; 13 bases map to TRBD2. The J segment lost 5 bases and the V segment lost 9 bases, leaving 3 bases of the junction unmatched. Germline CDR1 ENHRY, CDR2 SYGVKD. The CDR3 has 13 amino acids.

The chain has TRBV5-5 and TRBJ1-5, with D possibly being TRBD1 (6 bases). V was shortened by 4 bases and J by 6 bases, with 17 bases between the two germline ends. The CDR3 consists of 15 residues. Germline V lookup: CDR1 SGHKS, CDR2 YYEKEE (reference sequence). The CDR3 DNA is TGTGCCAGCAGCCCGATTCCAGGGGATGTTCAGCCCCAGCATTTT. Translating gives CASSPIPGDVQPQHF.

Worth noting for this clonotype: A read error may explain this, as a much larger clone is one base away. This chain uses TRBV7-8 with TRBJ1-2; maybe TRBD1 (5 bases). Per germline, CDR1 SGHVS and CDR2 FQNEAQ. The CDR3 is 15 residues long. CDR3: CVSTPRGLANYGYTF. CDR3 in DNA: TGTGTCAGCACCCCAAGGGGACTAGCTAACTATGGCTACACCTTC. Full variable domain (rest looked up from reference TRBV7-8 and TRBJ1-2): GAGVSQSPRYKVAKRGQDVALRCDPISGHVSLFWYQQALGQGPEFLTYFQNEAQLDKSGLPSDRFFAERPEGSVSTLKIQRTQQEDSAVYLCVSTPRGLANYGYTFGSGTRLTVV.